The next 10 T cell receptor beta chains were all read from a single sample in a study of metastatic and nonmetastatic thyroid tumors. Among the patients, none had received any treatment before thyroid surgery. Through MiXCR, TCRdb re-clonotyped the PCR reads. The data hold tens of thousands of clones, with around 13% observed a single time. The sequenced sample was tumor tissue. These receptors were taken from a female donor with papillary thyroid cancer or a benign thyroid nodule (not recorded which). Some clones in this sample may be carry-over from other donors' samples.

This clone has at least ten counts. The CDR3 nucleotides are TGTGCTAGTGGTTTGGTAGGGGAGTCTGAAGCTTTCTTT. Its protein product is CASGLVGESEAFF. This chain links TRBV12-5 with TRBJ1-1; a possible D gene is TRBD1 (5 bases). V was trimmed by 0 bases and J by 6 bases, leaving 8 bases between them. CDR3 length: 13 residues. Germline CDR1 and CDR2: LGHNT and FRNRAP.

This clone was picked up many times. V and J are TRBV7-6 and TRBJ2-5, with D possibly TRBD2 on 6 matching bases. CDR1 SGHVS and CDR2 FNYEAQ come from the germline V gene. V was trimmed by 1 base and J by 5 bases, leaving 11 bases between them. The CDR3 sequence is 14 residues long. This CDR3 is CASSLGGGSETQYF. CDR3 nucleotide sequence: TGTGCCAGCAGCTTAGGGGGAGGATCGGAGACCCAGTACTTC.

This clone was counted many times. V usage is TRBV19 and J usage is TRBJ2-7; TRBD2 agrees at 8 bases. The CDR3 totals 14 residues. CDR1 and CDR2 from the germline V gene are LNHDA and SQIVND (reference sequence). J was trimmed by 1 base and V by 5 bases; bases with no gene match: 4. The CDR3 DNA is TGTGCCAGTAGTTCCGGGACTAGTTCCTACGAGCAGTACTTC. As protein: CASSSGTSSYEQYF.

This clone was counted ten times or more. The chain links TRBV2 to TRBJ2-7; D may be TRBD1 or TRBD2 (5 bases each). From germline, CDR1 is SNHLY and CDR2 FYNNEI. This CDR3 has 15 amino acids. Trimming removed 6 bases at V and 2 bases at J, with 17 bases between. CDR3 sequence (DNA): TGTGCCAGCAGCGCAGGGTGGAGCGGTACCTACGAGCAGTACTTC. Its protein product is CASSAGWSGTYEQYF.

Ten or more counts support this clone. This sequence joins TRBV6-1 and TRBJ1-4; D is ambiguous. This CDR3 has 16 residues. V was pared by 6 bases and J by 0 bases, with 14 bases between. Per germline, CDR1 MNHNS and CDR2 SASEGT. CDR3 region: CASRSTPGATNEKLFF. The CDR3 bases are TGTGCCAGCAGGTCTACCCCTGGGGCAACTAATGAAAAACTGTTTTTT.

In regard to this clone: A read error may explain this, as a much larger clone is one base away. This chain uses TRBV9 with TRBJ2-1; 10 bases match TRBD2. From germline, CDR1 is SGDLS and CDR2 YYNGEE. The CDR3 is made up of 16 amino acids. CDR3: CASSLYLAGEGNEHFF. In DNA, the CDR3 is TGTGCCAGCAGCCTCTACCTAGCGGGAGAGGGCAATGAGCATTTCTTC.

This clone has at least ten counts. The chain carries TRBV19 and TRBJ1-4; TRBD1 agrees at 9 bases. The CDR3 loop spans 15 amino acids. The V and J ends lost 10 bases and 7 bases, in that order; junction bases with no gene match: 13. Germline V lookup: CDR1 LNHDA, CDR2 SQIVND (reference sequence). The CDR3 protein is CATTGGLQGGEKLFF. Here the CDR3 DNA reads TGTGCCACTACAGGGGGCCTGCAGGGAGGTGAAAAACTGTTTTTT.

The chain employs TRBV5-4 and TRBJ2-3; unclear D gene. V was clipped by 4 bases and J by 7 bases, with 13 bases between them. The CDR3 is 13 residues long. CDR1 and CDR2 from the germline V gene are SGHNT and YYREEE (reference sequence). The CDR3 DNA reads as TGTGCCAGCAGCGATTCGGCCCGGTATACGCAGTATTTT. Its protein is CASSDSARYTQYF.

This clone was picked up many times. The V call is TRBV11-1, the J call TRBJ2-3; 8 bases are a match to TRBD2. V lost 1 base and J lost 2; bases outside the gene matches: 5. CDR3 length: 16 residues. Germline CDR1 is SGHAT and CDR2 is FQDESV (reference sequence). The CDR3 is CASSLGTSQYTDTQYF. The CDR3 nucleotides read TGTGCCAGCAGCTTAGGGACTAGCCAATACACAGATACGCAGTATTTT.

In the case of this clone: Possible read error: a much larger clone is one base away. The chain links TRBV7-2 to TRBJ1-2, with D possibly matching TRBD1 (6 bases). V lost 3 bases and J 12 bases, leaving 20 bases between the germline ends. The CDR3 runs 14 residues. Germline assignment: CDR1 SGHTA and CDR2 FQGNSA. In nucleotides, the CDR3 is TGTGCCAGCAGCTTGGGGGCAGGGGTAGATGTCCACACCTTC. Protein sequence: CASSLGAGVDVHTF.